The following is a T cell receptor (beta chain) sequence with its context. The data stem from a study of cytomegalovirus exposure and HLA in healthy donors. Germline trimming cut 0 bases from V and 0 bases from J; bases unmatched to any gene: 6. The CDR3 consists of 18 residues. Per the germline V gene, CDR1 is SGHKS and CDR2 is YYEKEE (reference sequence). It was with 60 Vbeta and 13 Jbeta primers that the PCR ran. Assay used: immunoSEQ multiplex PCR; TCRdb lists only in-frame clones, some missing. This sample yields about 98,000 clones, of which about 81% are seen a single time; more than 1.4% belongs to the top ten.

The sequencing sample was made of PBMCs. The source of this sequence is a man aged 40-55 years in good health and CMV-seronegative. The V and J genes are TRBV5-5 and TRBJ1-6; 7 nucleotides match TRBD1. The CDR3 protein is CASSLDRTGSSYNSPLHF. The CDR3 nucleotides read TGTGCCAGCAGCTTGGACCGGACAGGAAGCTCCTATAATTCACCCCTCCACTTT.